A selection of T cell receptor beta chains follows, all from one sample in a study of blood T cell repertoires in COVID-19. The assay was immunoSEQ multiplex PCR, and TCRdb's table has in-frame clones only and misses some. This repertoire shows about 110,000 clones, about 72% found once; its top ten account for 7.6%. Sequenced material: peripheral blood. The source of these receptors is a woman aged 60-75 years with acute or convalescent COVID-19. The CDR3 runs from the conserved cysteine through the conserved F or W. A D gene is named only where the DNA matches it firmly. Some rows have no size entry. The others give once, few or many, or a class for an expanded clone.

CDR3aa,CDR3nt,v_gene,j_gene,len,abundance,d_gene
CASSTGQGTYEQYF,TGTGCCAGCTCAACGGGACAGGGCACCTACGAGCAGTACTTC,TRBV18,TRBJ2-7,14,-,TRBD1
CASSTWTGGHGELFF,TGTGCCAGCAGTACCTGGACAGGGGGCCACGGGGAGCTGTTTTTT,TRBV27,TRBJ2-2,15,few,TRBD1
CASSVAPGGKNIQYF,TGTGCCAGCAGCGTAGCTCCAGGGGGCAAAAACATTCAGTACTTC,TRBV9,TRBJ2-4,15,-,TRBD1
CASSIGGRETQYF,TGTGCCAGTAGTATAGGGGGCCGGGAGACCCAGTACTTC,TRBV19,TRBJ2-5,13,-,-
CASSSTPASSPLHF,TGTGCCAGCAGTTCCACCCCGGCTAGTTCACCCCTCCACTTT,TRBV27,TRBJ1-6,14,-,-
CASSPTSGVDTQYF,TGTGCCAGCAGCCCGACTAGCGGGGTTGATACGCAGTATTTT,TRBV3-1/TRBV3-2,TRBJ2-3,14,-,TRBD2
CSADSDRGNTEAFF,TGCAGCGCCGATTCGGACAGGGGGAACACTGAAGCTTTCTTT,TRBV29-1,TRBJ1-1,14,-,TRBD1
CASSQGQGLGEQYF,TGTGCCAGCAGCCAAGGGCAGGGGCTGGGCGAGCAGTACTTC,TRBV3-1/TRBV3-2,TRBJ2-7,14,few,-
CATSGPPVGQGAGGINYGYTF,TGTGCCACCAGTGGCCCCCCCGTAGGACAGGGGGCTGGTGGGATTAACTATGGCTACACCTTC,TRBV24-1,TRBJ1-2,21,-,TRBD1
CASSTGTGRYGYTF,TGTGCCAGTAGTACCGGGACAGGGAGATATGGCTACACCTTC,TRBV19,TRBJ1-2,14,-,TRBD1
CASSLPGNTIYF,TGTGCCAGCAGTCTACCTGGAAACACCATATATTTT,TRBV6-5,TRBJ1-3,12,-,-
CASGGPGNTIYF,TGTGCCTCTGGAGGACCTGGAAACACCATATATTTT,TRBV19,TRBJ1-3,12,once,-
CASRKGGDRVDNEQFF,TGTGCCAGCAGGAAAGGTGGGGACAGGGTCGACAATGAGCAGTTCTTC,TRBV3-1/TRBV3-2,TRBJ2-1,16,once,TRBD1
CASSQGLVQGTNEKLFF,TGTGCCAGCAGCCAAGGTCTTGTACAGGGGACTAATGAAAAACTGTTTTTT,TRBV3-1/TRBV3-2,TRBJ1-4,17,once,TRBD1
CASSQDRVSYNEQFF,TGCGCCAGCAGCCAAGATCGGGTATCCTACAATGAGCAGTTCTTC,TRBV4-3,TRBJ2-1,15,-,-
CASSPEARGAYEQFF,TGTGCCAGCAGCCCAGAGGCTAGAGGAGCGTATGAGCAGTTCTTC,TRBV4-2,TRBJ2-1,15,few,-
CAWEAGYPGANVLTF,TGTGCCTGGGAGGCGGGGTACCCTGGGGCCAACGTCCTGACTTTC,TRBV30,TRBJ2-6,15,once,-
CASSLQTSGGVNFRETQYF,TGTGCCAGCAGCTTACAGACGTCGGGGGGGGTTAATTTTCGAGAGACCCAGTACTTC,TRBV7-9,TRBJ2-5,19,-,TRBD2
CASSFSRASGNTGELFF,TGTGCCAGCAGCTTTTCCAGGGCTAGCGGGAACACCGGGGAGCTGTTTTTT,TRBV7-8,TRBJ2-2,17,-,TRBD2
CAISSSKGAQRNYGYTF,TGTGCCATCTCATCATCAAAGGGGGCGCAGAGGAACTATGGCTACACCTTC,TRBV2,TRBJ1-2,17,-,TRBD1
CASSLGPERLFF,TGTGCCAGCAGTTTGGGGCCGGAGAGACTGTTTTTT,TRBV28,TRBJ1-4,12,-,-
CSVTGQGQQYF,TGCAGCGTTACGGGACAGGGTCAACAGTACTTC,TRBV29-1,TRBJ2-7,11,-,TRBD1
CASSGTARGVGNTIYF,TGTGCCAGCAGTGGGACAGCCCGCGGTGTTGGAAACACCATATATTTT,TRBV9,TRBJ1-3,16,-,TRBD1
CASSWDTKGGYTF,TGTGCCAGCAGCTGGGACACGAAGGGAGGCTACACCTTC,TRBV5-8,TRBJ1-2,13,-,-
CASSLKQGYGYTF,TGTGCCAGCAGTTTAAAGCAGGGCTATGGCTACACCTTC,TRBV27,TRBJ1-2,13,-,-
CASSLGQPYEQYF,TGTGCCAGCAGTCTAGGACAGCCCTACGAGCAGTACTTC,TRBV12-3/TRBV12-4,TRBJ2-7,13,-,-
CASSFRNTEAFF,TGTGCCAGCAGCTTTCGGAACACTGAAGCTTTCTTT,TRBV7-2,TRBJ1-1,12,-,-
CASSSSGGVEKLFF,TGTGCCAGCTCATCATCAGGGGGCGTTGAAAAACTGTTTTTT,TRBV18,TRBJ1-4,14,-,TRBD1
CASRSSGGAQYEQYF,TGTGCCAGCAGGAGTAGCGGGGGGGCACAATACGAGCAGTACTTC,TRBV7-2,TRBJ2-7,15,few,TRBD2
CASGKSRVPNYGYTF,TGTGCCAGCGGCAAAAGCAGGGTCCCTAACTATGGCTACACCTTC,TRBV6-5,TRBJ1-2,15,-,-
CASSAPPGQGAANTIYF,TGTGCCAGCAGCGCCCCTCCGGGACAGGGGGCGGCAAACACCATATATTTT,TRBV5-8,TRBJ1-3,17,-,TRBD1
CASSHLDQGYNSPLHF,TGTGCCAGCAGCCACTTAGACCAGGGGTATAATTCACCCCTCCACTTT,TRBV4-2,TRBJ1-6,16,once,-
CASSSRGSGEKLFF,TGTGCCAGCAGCTCCAGGGGGTCGGGCGAAAAACTGTTTTTT,TRBV11-1,TRBJ1-4,14,many,TRBD1
CASGPDRHPGYTF,TGCGCCAGCGGGCCGGACAGGCACCCTGGCTACACCTTC,TRBV5-1,TRBJ1-2,13,-,TRBD1
CASSLAHGLAGGSTDTQYF,TGTGCCAGCAGCCTAGCCCACGGACTAGCGGGGGGGAGCACAGATACGCAGTATTTT,TRBV3-1/TRBV3-2,TRBJ2-3,19,-,TRBD2
CSVVRGGDTEAFF,TGCAGCGTTGTAAGGGGGGGGGACACTGAAGCTTTCTTT,TRBV29-1,TRBJ1-1,13,-,-
CASSPRGRGGGYGYTF,TGTGCCAGCAGCCCGAGGGGACGGGGAGGGGGCTATGGCTACACCTTC,TRBV7-2,TRBJ1-2,16,-,-
CASSQTGDTNEKLFF,TGTGCCAGCAGCCAAACAGGAGATACTAATGAAAAACTGTTTTTT,TRBV3-1/TRBV3-2,TRBJ1-4,15,medium-sized,-
CASSLNGVNYGYTF,TGTGCCAGCAGCCTTAACGGGGTTAACTATGGCTACACCTTC,TRBV7-9,TRBJ1-2,14,-,-
CASSQDRVGYTF,TGTGCCAGCAGCCAAGACAGGGTTGGCTACACCTTC,TRBV7-9,TRBJ1-2,12,-,TRBD1
CASSFLLPTLAGGNNEQFF,TGTGCCAGCAGTTTCCTCTTACCGACACTAGCGGGGGGGAACAATGAGCAGTTCTTC,TRBV6-2/TRBV6-3,TRBJ2-1,19,-,TRBD2
CASSLSDRPNSYEQYF,TGCGCCAGCAGCTTGTCCGACAGGCCAAATTCCTACGAGCAGTACTTC,TRBV5-1,TRBJ2-7,16,few,-
CASSLQRGTYEQYF,TGTGCCAGCAGCTTACAGCGGGGGACCTACGAGCAGTACTTC,TRBV5-5,TRBJ2-7,14,-,TRBD2
CSATYSYEQYF,TGCAGTGCCACCTACAGTTACGAGCAGTACTTC,TRBV20-1,TRBJ2-7,11,once,-
CASSIAGASTDTQYF,TGTGCCAGTAGTATAGCCGGAGCTAGCACAGATACGCAGTATTTT,TRBV19,TRBJ2-3,15,-,-
CASKGGWVNTEAFF,TGTGCCAGCAAAGGGGGCTGGGTGAACACTGAAGCTTTCTTT,TRBV7-9,TRBJ1-1,14,few,TRBD1